This T cell receptor beta chain was identified in a study of identical twins (dated by TCRdb to 2016 to 2017). About the full investigation: To test whether fetal clonotypes persist, the study used deep sequencing on TCR alpha and beta repertoires from monozygotic twins, unrelated adults of various ages, and cord blood. Replicate twin experiments were performed at different times using different library preparation protocols to rule out contamination. Overall results and qualifications from the work: Because the same donors could not be followed over many years, conclusions were based on cross-sectional statistical analysis. In beta out-of-frame sequences, excess twin sharing was weaker, because having fewer shared sequences lowered the signal-to-noise ratio. Abundant cord blood beta clonotypes had fewer insertions, young adult naive repertoires showed a similar but weaker trend, and memory repertoires showed no such trend. Out-of-frame TCR alpha sharing in monozygotic twins was systematically underestimated by recombination models, whereas sharing between unrelated individuals was in agreement with the recombination models. Compared with coincidental sharing between unrelated individuals, out-of-frame TCR alpha sequences shared between twins showed an excess of sequences with low generation probability. Invariant T cells such as MAIT and iNKT could partly confound zero-insertion analyses, though diverse VJ usage argued against this for most clonotypes.

A word on this clonotype: Its antigen is currently not known. Within one base of it there is no much larger clone, and no base qualities were kept.

V ends up 5 bases short and J 2 bases short, with an unmatched junction base count of 9. Taken from the germline V gene (reference sequence), the CDR1 and CDR2 loops are LGHDT and YNNKEL. The CDR3 numbers 16 residues from cysteine through phenylalanine. The kept DNA is CDR3 alone, 48 bases in frame from the first base. The library was built by means of 5' RACE. Sequenced on an Illumina HiSeq 2000. A universal primer binding site was introduced by template switching, and a unique molecular identifier was present in the final cDNA, enabling accurate counting of TCR cDNA molecules. Specific primers in the conserved constant-segment region were used to synthesize first-strand cDNA for TCR alpha and beta chains. To control for contamination, each cDNA library was double barcoded with a SMART-Mk sample barcode plus Illumina barcodes. TruSeq adapter sequences, together with Illumina sample barcodes, were added in two successive PCR steps. Sequencing of the TCR alpha and beta cDNA libraries was done on the Illumina HiSeq platform using custom primers. In the authors' own workflow: Raw reads were processed with MiGEC to extract unique molecular identifiers, and MiXCR was used to determine CDR3 positions. Recombination models were inferred per individual with the repgenHMM and IGoR tools using an EM algorithm. Shared clonotype analysis was performed with the tcR package in R, normalizing sharing by the product of cloneset sizes. Out-of-frame nonproductive sequences were analyzed to study raw recombination free of thymic and clonal selection effects. TCRdb cleaned the public reads at Q25 with fastp, built clones with MiXCR and kept in-frame beta chains. Rows are unified per CDR3 protein, each entry keeping the most common DNA and genes. The V and J calls and clone size are TCRdb's, not the authors'. Across this sample there are around 1.7 million distinct CDR3 sequences, with about 31% seen only once. More than 0.25% of the sample lies in the top ten.

Every donor was a healthy Caucasian. Sequenced sample: cord blood. This receptor was obtained from a newborn girl in good health. The chain links TRBV3-1 with TRBJ2-3, with 8 bases aligning to TRBD2. For the CDR3, the sequence is CASSVYSGAYTDTQYF. The DNA sequence is TGTGCCAGCAGCGTATATAGCGGGGCCTACACAGATACGCAGTATTTT.